These 9 T cell receptor beta chains were sequenced from one sample in a study of T cell repertoires in aging, cancer and after chemotherapy. Peripheral blood genomic DNA, not sorted cells or RNA, was the template. A mixed TRB-A/B primer pool amplified rearranged TRB by multiplex touch-down PCR. A single record per CDR3 protein comes from TCRdb applying MiXCR to the multiplex PCR reads. The sample records 15,000 to 20,000 distinct CDR3 sequences, around 40% being singletons. The sample consisted of blood. The receptors here all came from a human donor with a solid tumor.

J is TRBJ2-5 and V is TRBV15; D remains ambiguous. This CDR3 is 13 amino acids long. V shed 4 bases and J shed 7 bases, with 13 bases lying between them. Germline V CDR1 and CDR2: LNHNV, YYDKDF (reference sequence). The CDR3 DNA reads TGTGCCACCAGCATTTCCCCAGGCGGGACCCAGTACTTC. Its protein is CATSISPGGTQYF.

This clonotype counts as medium-sized. The CDR3 loop reads CAISGGGDANYGYTF. In nucleotides, the CDR3 is TGTGCCATCAGTGGGGGAGGGGATGCGAACTATGGCTACACCTTC. The rearrangement joins TRBV10-3 to TRBJ1-2; D might be TRBD1 (5 bases). The CDR3 length is 15 residues. Germline-derived CDR1 and CDR2 are ENHRY and SYGVKD. V lost 4 bases and J 2 bases, leaving 14 bases between the germline ends.

This clonotype came up a few times. The chain is built from TRBV5-4 and TRBJ2-2; 7 bases agree with TRBD2. The V gene end was trimmed by 4 bases and the J gene end by 6 bases; junction bases not matched to a gene: 9. CDR1 is SGHNT, CDR2 YYREEE, per germline (reference sequence). This CDR3 has 15 residues. CDR3 nucleotides: TGTGCCAGCAGCCTCACTAGCGCCGGGGCCGGGGAGCTGTTTTTT. Protein product: CASSLTSAGAGELFF.

A single count supports this clonotype. The V and J genes are TRBV5-6 and TRBJ1-3, with D possibly matching TRBD1 (6 bases). V was cut by 0 bases and J by 0 bases, with 13 bases left in between. The CDR3 is 17 amino acids. Germline-derived CDR1 and CDR2 are SGHDT and YYEEEE. CDR3 DNA sequence: TGTGCCAGCAGCTTGGGGCCCTCAGGGGACTCTGGAAACACCATATATTTT. Protein sequence: CASSLGPSGDSGNTIYF.

V is TRBV28 and J is TRBJ2-5; D possibly corresponds to TRBD1 (6 bases). Trimming took 4 bases from V and 5 from J, leaving 11 bases between them. Germline loops: CDR1 MDHEN, CDR2 SYDVKM. CDR3 length: 13 amino acids. This CDR3 is CASSSEQGETQYF. The DNA for the CDR3 is TGTGCCAGCAGTTCGGAGCAGGGGGAGACCCAGTACTTC.

The rearrangement joins TRBV6-1 to TRBJ2-3, with D possibly matching TRBD2 (5 bases). The CDR3 runs to 15 residues. V was cut by 6 bases and J by 2 bases, with 15 bases left in between. Germline CDR1 MNHNS, CDR2 SASEGT. Written as DNA, the CDR3 is TGTGCCAGCAGCCAACTAGGACGTGTCACAGATACGCAGTATTTT. Translation: CASSQLGRVTDTQYF.

The chain has TRBV6-1 and TRBJ2-3; 9 nucleotides agree with TRBD1. Looked up from germline, CDR1 is MNHNS and CDR2 is SASEGT. The J segment lost 3 bases and the V segment lost 3 bases, leaving 7 bases of the junction unmatched. This CDR3 has 16 residues. CDR3 in amino acids: CASSDLQGQGTDTQYF. CDR3 nucleotide sequence: TGTGCCAGCAGTGATCTCCAAGGACAGGGGACAGATACGCAGTATTTT.

Comments on this clonotype: An end of the junction does not agree with germline; a read error may underlie this. CDR3 region: CSSSRWSGGANNEQFF. CDR3 nucleotide sequence: TGTTCCAGCAGCCGGTGGAGCGGGGGGGCCAACAATGAGCAGTTCTTC. The chain carries TRBV7-6 and TRBJ2-1, with 10 bases lining up with TRBD2. In germline, CDR1 is SGHVS, CDR2 FNYEAQ. CDR3 size: 16 residues.

This chain links TRBV11-2 with TRBJ2-2; 7 bases fit TRBD2. The CDR3 runs 17 residues. V lost 0 bases and J lost 2; bases outside the gene matches: 6. The germline V gene encodes CDR1 SGHAT and CDR2 FQNNGV. The CDR3 DNA sequence: TGTGCCAGCAGCTTAGACCCAGCGGGGCTTAACACCGGGGAGCTGTTTTTT. The encoded protein is CASSLDPAGLNTGELFF.